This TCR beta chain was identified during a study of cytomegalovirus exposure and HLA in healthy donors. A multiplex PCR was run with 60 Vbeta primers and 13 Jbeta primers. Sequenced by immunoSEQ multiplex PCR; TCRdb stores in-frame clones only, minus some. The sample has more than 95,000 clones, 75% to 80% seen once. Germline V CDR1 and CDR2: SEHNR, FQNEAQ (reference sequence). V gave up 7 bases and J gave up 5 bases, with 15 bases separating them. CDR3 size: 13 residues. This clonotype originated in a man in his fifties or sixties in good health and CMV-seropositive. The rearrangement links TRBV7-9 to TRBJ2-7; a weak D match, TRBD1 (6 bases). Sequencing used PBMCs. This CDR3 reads CASTSDSTHEQYF. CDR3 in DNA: TGTGCCAGCACCTCGGACAGTACCCACGAGCAGTACTTC.